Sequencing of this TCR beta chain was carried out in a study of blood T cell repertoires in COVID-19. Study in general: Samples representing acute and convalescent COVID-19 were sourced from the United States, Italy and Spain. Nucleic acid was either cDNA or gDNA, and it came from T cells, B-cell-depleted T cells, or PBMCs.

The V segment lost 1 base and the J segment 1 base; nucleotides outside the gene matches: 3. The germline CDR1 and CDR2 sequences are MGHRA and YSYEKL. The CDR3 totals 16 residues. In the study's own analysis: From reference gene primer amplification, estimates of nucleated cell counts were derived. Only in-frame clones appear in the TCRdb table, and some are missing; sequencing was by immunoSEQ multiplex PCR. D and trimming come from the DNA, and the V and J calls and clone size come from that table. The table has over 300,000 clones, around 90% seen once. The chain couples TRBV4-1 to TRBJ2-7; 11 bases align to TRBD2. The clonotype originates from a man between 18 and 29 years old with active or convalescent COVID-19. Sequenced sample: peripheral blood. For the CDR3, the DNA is TGCGCCAGCAGCCAAGCGGGACTAGCGGTTTCCTACGAGCAGTACTTC. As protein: CASSQAGLAVSYEQYF.